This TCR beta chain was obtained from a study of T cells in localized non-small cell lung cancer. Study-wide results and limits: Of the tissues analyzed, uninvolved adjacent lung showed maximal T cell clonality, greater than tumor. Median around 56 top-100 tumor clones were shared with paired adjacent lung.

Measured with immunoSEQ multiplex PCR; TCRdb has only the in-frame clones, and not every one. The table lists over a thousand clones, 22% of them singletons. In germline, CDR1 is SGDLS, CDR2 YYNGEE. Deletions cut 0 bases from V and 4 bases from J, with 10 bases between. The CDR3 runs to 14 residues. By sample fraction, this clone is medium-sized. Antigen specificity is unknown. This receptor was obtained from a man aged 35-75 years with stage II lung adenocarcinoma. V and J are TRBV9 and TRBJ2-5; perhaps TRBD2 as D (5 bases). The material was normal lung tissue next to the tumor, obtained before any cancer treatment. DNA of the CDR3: TGTGCCAGCAGCGTAGCTTATCGGGGAGAGACCCAGTACTTC. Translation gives CASSVAYRGETQYF.